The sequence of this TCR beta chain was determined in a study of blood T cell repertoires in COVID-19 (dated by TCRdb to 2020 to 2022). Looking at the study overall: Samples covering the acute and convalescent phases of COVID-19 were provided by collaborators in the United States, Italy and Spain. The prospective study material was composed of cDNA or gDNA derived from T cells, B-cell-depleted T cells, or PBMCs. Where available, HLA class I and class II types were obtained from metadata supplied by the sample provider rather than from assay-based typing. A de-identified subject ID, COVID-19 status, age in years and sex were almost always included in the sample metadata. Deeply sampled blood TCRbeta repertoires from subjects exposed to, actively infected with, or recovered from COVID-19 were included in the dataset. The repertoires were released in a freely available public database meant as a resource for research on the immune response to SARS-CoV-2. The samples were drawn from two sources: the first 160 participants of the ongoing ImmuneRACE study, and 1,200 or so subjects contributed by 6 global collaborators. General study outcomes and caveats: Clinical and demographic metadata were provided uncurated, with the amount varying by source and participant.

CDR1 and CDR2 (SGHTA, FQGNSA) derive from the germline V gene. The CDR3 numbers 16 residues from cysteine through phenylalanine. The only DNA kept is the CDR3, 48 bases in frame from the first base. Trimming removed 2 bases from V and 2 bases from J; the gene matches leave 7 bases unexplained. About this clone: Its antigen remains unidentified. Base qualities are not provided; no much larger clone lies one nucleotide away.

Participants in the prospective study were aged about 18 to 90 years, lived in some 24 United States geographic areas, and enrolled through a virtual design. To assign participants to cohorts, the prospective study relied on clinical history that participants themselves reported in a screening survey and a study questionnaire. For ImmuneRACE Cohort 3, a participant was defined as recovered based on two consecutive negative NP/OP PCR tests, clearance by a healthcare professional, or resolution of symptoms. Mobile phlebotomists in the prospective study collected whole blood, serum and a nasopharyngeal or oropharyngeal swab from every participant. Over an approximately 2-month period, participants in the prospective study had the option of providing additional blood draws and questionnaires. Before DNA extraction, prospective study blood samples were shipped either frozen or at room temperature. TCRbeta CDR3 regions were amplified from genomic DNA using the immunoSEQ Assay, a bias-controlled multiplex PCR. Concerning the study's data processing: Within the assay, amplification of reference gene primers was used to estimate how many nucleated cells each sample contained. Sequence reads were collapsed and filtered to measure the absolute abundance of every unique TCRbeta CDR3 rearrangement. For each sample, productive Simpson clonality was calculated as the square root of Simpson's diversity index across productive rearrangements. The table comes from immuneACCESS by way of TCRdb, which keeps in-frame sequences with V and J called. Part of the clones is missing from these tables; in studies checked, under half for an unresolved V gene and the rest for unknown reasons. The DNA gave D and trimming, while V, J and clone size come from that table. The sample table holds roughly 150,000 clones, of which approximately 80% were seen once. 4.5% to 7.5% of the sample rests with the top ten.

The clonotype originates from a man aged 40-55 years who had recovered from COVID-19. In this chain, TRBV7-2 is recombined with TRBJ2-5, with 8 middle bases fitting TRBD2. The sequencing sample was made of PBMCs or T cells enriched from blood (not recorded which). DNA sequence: TGTGCCAGCAGCTTAACAGGAGCGGGGGTACAAGAGACCCAGTACTTC. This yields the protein CASSLTGAGVQETQYF.